One sample yielded the 7 T cell receptor beta chains listed below, sequenced in a study of T cell repertoires in cytomegalovirus infection. Their antigens remain unidentified. Each CDR3 protein gets one entry after TCRdb re-called the reads with MiXCR. The sample has roughly 920,000 distinct CDR3 sequences; around 30% are singletons. Sequenced here: cultured CD8+ T cells from PBMCs, sampled from culture after CMV antigen stimulation. All receptors come from a human donor in good health (CMV status not recorded). Some clones in this sample may be carry-over from other donors' samples.

The table lists this clonotype with many counts. This rearrangement joins TRBV5-5 to TRBJ2-2; D not certain. CDR1 is SGHKS and CDR2 is YYEKEE in the germline V gene (reference sequence). The CDR3 consists of 15 residues. V was shortened by 2 bases and J by 4 bases, with 12 bases between the two germline ends. The DNA for the CDR3 is TGTGCCAGCAGCTTAACTCGGCAGGTCACCGGGGAGCTGTTTTTT. Translating it yields CASSLTRQVTGELFF.

The chain links TRBV11-1 to TRBJ1-1, with D unresolved. This CDR3 is 13 amino acids long. The germline V gene has CDR1 SGHAT and CDR2 FQDESV (reference sequence). Trimming left V 5 bases short and J 1 base short, with 8 bases between. CDR3 DNA: TGTGCCAGCAGCCGCCTCACGAACACTGAAGCTTTCTTT. It codes for CASSRLTNTEAFF.

This clonotype was observed many times. The genes are TRBV6-5 and TRBJ2-1; D gene unclear. The germline gives CDR1 MNHEY, CDR2 SVGAGI. The CDR3 contains 15 residues. Trimming left V 4 bases short and J 0 bases short, with 10 bases between. The CDR3 nucleotides are TGTGCCAGCAGTTCGTCCCAGCGCTCCTACAATGAGCAGTTCTTC. It encodes CASSSSQRSYNEQFF.

The chain recombines TRBV18 with TRBJ2-1; D is tentatively TRBD1 or TRBD2 (5 bases each). The CDR3 contains 16 residues. CDR1 is KGHSH and CDR2 is LQKENI in the germline V gene. Trimming removed 6 bases from V and 3 bases from J, with 18 bases in between. The CDR3 coding sequence is TGTGCCAGCTCCCCCATCGGGGCGGAAAACTACAATGAGCAGTTCTTC. It yields the protein CASSPIGAENYNEQFF. Full variable domain (rest looked up from reference TRBV18 and TRBJ2-1): NAGVMQNPRHLVRRRGQEARLRCSPMKGHSHVYWYRQLPEEGLKFMVYLQKENIIDESGMPKERFSAEFPKEGPSILRIQQVVRGDSAAYFCASSPIGAENYNEQFFGPGTRLTVL.

This clonotype appeared many times. This rearrangement joins TRBV7-2 to TRBJ2-5; the D call may be TRBD1 or TRBD2 (5 bases each). Germline V gene sequence: CDR1 SGHTA, CDR2 FQGNSA. The CDR3 consists of 17 residues. Trimming pared 5 bases from V and 4 bases from J, leaving 23 bases between. The CDR3 DNA reads TGTGCCAGCAGCCTTCGGCCCCCGGGCCCGGGGCGAGAGACCCAGTACTTC. Its protein is CASSLRPPGPGRETQYF.

This clonotype occurred many times. The V gene is TRBV15, the J gene TRBJ2-5; 15 bases are shared with TRBD2. CDR1 is LNHNV, CDR2 YYDKDF, per germline (reference sequence). The CDR3 contains 18 residues. Trimming removed 4 bases from V and 4 bases from J; junction bases left unmatched: 10. CDR3 nucleotide sequence: TGTGCCACCAGCACCGGGACTAGCGGGGGGCCAACGACAGAGACCCAGTACTTC. This gives the protein CATSTGTSGGPTTETQYF. The complete variable domain, with remaining parts taken from reference TRBV15 and TRBJ2-5, reads DAMVIQNPRYQVTQFGKPVTLSCSQTLNHNVMYWYQQKSSQAPKLLFHYYDKDFNNEADTPDNFQSRRPNTSFCFLDIRSPGLGDTAMYLCATSTGTSGGPTTETQYFGPGTRLLVL.

This clonotype was seen a few times. The chain couples TRBV4-1 to TRBJ2-2, with D hard to call. Trimming removed 2 bases from V and 7 bases from J, with 11 bases in between. Germline CDR1 MGHRA, CDR2 YSYEKL. This CDR3 region has 14 residues. CDR3 sequence reads: CASSQPQSGGELFF. DNA for the CDR3: TGCGCCAGCAGCCAACCCCAGTCGGGCGGGGAGCTGTTTTTT.